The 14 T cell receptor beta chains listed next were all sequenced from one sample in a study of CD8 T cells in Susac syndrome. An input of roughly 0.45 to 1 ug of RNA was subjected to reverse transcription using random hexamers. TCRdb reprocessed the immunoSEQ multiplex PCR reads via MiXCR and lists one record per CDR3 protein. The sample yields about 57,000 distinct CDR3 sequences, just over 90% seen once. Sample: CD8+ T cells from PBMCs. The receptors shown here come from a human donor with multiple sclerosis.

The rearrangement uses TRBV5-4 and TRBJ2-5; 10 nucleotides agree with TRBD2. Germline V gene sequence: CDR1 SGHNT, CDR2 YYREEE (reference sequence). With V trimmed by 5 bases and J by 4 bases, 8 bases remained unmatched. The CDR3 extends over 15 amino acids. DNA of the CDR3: TGTGCCAGCAGTCCCTATAGCGGGGGGAGAGAGACCCAGTACTTC. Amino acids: CASSPYSGGRETQYF.

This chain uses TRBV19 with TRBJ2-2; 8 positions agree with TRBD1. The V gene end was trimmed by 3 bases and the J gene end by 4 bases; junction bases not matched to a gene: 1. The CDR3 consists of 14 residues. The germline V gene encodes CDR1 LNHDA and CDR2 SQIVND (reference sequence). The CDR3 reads CASSMGQVTGELFF. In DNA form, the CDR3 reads TGTGCCAGTAGTATGGGACAGGTCACCGGGGAGCTGTTTTTT.

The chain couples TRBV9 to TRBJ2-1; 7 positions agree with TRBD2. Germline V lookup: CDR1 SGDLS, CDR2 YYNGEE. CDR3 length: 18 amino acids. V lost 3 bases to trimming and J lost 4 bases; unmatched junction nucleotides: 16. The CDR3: CASSGLPSGEHLYNEQFF. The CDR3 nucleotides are TGTGCCAGCAGCGGACTGCCCAGCGGGGAGCACCTTTACAATGAGCAGTTCTTC.

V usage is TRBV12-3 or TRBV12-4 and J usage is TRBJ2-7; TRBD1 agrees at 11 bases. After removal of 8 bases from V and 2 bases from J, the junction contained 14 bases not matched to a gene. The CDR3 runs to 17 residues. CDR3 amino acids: CASSAFDRDRGTYEQYF. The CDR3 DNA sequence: TGTGCCAGCTCTGCCTTTGACCGGGACAGGGGGACCTACGAGCAGTACTTC.

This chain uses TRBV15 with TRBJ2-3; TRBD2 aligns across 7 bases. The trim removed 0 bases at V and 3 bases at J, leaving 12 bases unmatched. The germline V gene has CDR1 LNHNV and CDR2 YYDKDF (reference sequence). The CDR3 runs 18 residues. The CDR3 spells CATSRDLGTGGPTDTQYF. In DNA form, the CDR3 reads TGTGCCACCAGCAGAGATTTGGGGACGGGGGGACCGACAGATACGCAGTATTTT.

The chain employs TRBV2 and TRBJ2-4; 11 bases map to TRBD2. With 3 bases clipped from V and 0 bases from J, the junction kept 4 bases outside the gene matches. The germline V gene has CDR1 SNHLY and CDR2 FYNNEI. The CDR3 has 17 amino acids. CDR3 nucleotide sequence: TGTGCCAGCAGTGACCCTAGCGGGGGGCTAGCCAAAAACATTCAGTACTTC. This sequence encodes CASSDPSGGLAKNIQYF.

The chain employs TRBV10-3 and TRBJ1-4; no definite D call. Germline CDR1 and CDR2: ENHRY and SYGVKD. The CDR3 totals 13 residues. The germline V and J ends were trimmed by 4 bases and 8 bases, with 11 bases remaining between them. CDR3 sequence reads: CAISVAVWEKLFF. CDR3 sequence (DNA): TGTGCCATCAGTGTAGCGGTGTGGGAAAAACTGTTTTTT.

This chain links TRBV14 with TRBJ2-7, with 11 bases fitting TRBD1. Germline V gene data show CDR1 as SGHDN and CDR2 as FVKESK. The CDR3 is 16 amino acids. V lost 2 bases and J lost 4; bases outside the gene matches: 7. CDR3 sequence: CASSQRIGQGAYEQYF. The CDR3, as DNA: TGTGCCAGCAGCCAAAGGATTGGACAGGGGGCTTACGAGCAGTACTTC. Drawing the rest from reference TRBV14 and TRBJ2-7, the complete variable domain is EAGVTQFPSHSVIEKGQTVTLRCDPISGHDNLYWYRRVMGKEIKFLLHFVKESKQDESGMPNNRFLAERTGGTYSTLKVQPAELEDSGVYFCASSQRIGQGAYEQYFGPGTRLTVT.

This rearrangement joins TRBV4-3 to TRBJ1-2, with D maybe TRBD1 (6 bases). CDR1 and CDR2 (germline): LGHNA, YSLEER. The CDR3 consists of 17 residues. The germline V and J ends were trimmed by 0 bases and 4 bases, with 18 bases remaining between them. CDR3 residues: CASSQDRQGSTLYGYTF. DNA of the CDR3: TGCGCCAGCAGCCAAGATCGGCAGGGGAGCACCCTCTATGGCTACACCTTC.

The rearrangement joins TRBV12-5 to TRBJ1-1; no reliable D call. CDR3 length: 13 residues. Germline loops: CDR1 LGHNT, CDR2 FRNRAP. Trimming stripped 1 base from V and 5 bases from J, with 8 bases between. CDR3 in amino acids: CASGLGGLTEAFF. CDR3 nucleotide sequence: TGTGCTAGTGGTTTGGGCGGCCTGACTGAAGCTTTCTTT.

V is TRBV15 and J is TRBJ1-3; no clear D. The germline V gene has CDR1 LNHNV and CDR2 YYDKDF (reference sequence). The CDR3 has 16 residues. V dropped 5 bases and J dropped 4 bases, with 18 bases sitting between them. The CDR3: CATSHLMMAIGNTIYF. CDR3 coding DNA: TGTGCCACCAGCCACCTTATGATGGCCATCGGAAACACCATATATTTT.

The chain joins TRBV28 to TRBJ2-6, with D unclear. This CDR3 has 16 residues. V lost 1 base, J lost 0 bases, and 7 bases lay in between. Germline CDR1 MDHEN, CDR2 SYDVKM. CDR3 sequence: CASSLLSGSGANVLTF. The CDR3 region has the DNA TGTGCCAGCAGTTTATTATCGGGCTCTGGGGCCAACGTCCTGACTTTC.

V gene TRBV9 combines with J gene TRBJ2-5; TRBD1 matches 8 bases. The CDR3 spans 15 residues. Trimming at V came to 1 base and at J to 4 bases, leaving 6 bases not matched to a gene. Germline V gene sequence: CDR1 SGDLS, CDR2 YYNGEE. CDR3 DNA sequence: TGTGCCAGCAGCGTATCGTTTACAGGGGGAGAGACCCAGTACTTC. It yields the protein CASSVSFTGGETQYF.

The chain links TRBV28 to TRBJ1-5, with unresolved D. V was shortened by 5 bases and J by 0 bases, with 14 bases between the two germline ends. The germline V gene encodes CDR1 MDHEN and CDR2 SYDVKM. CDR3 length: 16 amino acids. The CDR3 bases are TGTGCCAGCAGTCCCTCTATGCGTTATAGCAATCAGCCCCAGCATTTT. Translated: CASSPSMRYSNQPQHF. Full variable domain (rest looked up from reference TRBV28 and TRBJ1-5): DVKVTQSSRYLVKRTGEKVFLECVQDMDHENMFWYRQDPGLGLRLIYFSYDVKMKEKGDIPEGYSVSREKKERFSLILESASTNQTSMYLCASSPSMRYSNQPQHFGDGTRLSIL.